The 30 T cell receptor beta chains in this list originate from one sample, sequenced in a study of blood T cells in healthy people across ages. Combining a sample-barcoded 5' primer with a J-beta primer mix, a second PCR ran for roughly 7 to 12 cycles. One entry per CDR3 protein results from TCRdb running MiXCR on the 5' RACE reads. The sample yields around 650,000 distinct CDR3 sequences, about 32% seen once. The specimen sequenced was blood. The source of these receptors is an elderly woman in good health.

As for this clonotype: Just one base apart from a much larger clone, this may be a read error. The chain employs TRBV18 and TRBJ2-7; TRBD1 agrees at 8 bases. Germline lookup yields CDR1 KGHSH and CDR2 LQKENI. The CDR3 covers 16 residues. This CDR3 is CASSPTGTGVSYKQYF. In nucleotides, the CDR3 is TGTGCCAGCTCACCAACCGGGACAGGAGTTTCCTACAAGCAGTACTTC.

The CDR3 DNA reads TGTGCCAGCTCATCGGACAGGGACACTGAAGCTTTCTTT. Translated: CASSSDRDTEAFF. This sequence joins TRBV18 and TRBJ1-1; 8 nucleotides line up with TRBD1. The CDR3 loop spans 13 amino acids. CDR1 KGHSH and CDR2 LQKENI come from the germline V gene. Trimming cost V 5 bases and J 3 bases; bases outside gene matches: 2.

In this sample, this clonotype turned up a few times. V usage is TRBV20-1 and J usage is TRBJ1-1; TRBD1 matches 8 bases. This CDR3 is 15 amino acids long. CDR1 and CDR2 (germline): DFQATT, SNEGSKA (reference sequence). After removal of 0 bases from V and 2 bases from J, the junction contained 5 bases not matched to a gene. The CDR3 coding sequence is TGCAGTGCTAGAGAACCGGGACAGGCAAACACTGAAGCTTTCTTT. Translation: CSAREPGQANTEAFF.

The DNA for the CDR3 is TGTGCCAGCAGTTTTAGGTCAGAAGCCTTTTCCAACACCGGGGAGCTGTTTTTT. Translating it yields CASSFRSEAFSNTGELFF. The chain uses TRBV27 and TRBJ2-2, with D unclear. The germline V gene has CDR1 MNHEY and CDR2 SMNVEV (reference sequence). The ends were cut back, 3 bases at V and 2 bases at J, with 19 bases in the middle. The CDR3 is made up of 18 amino acids.

The chain couples TRBV5-1 to TRBJ1-2; D not certain. The CDR3 length is 14 residues. Between the trimmed V and J ends, which lost 4 bases and 7 bases, there was a span of 17 bases. In germline, CDR1 is SGHRS, CDR2 YFSETQ. The CDR3 spells CASSRGPTSPGYTF. DNA for the CDR3: TGCGCCAGCAGCCGCGGACCCACCTCCCCTGGCTACACCTTC.

Concerning this clonotype: A read error is possible here, since a much larger clone lies one base away. The chain carries TRBV14 and TRBJ1-2; D is undetermined. Germline loops: CDR1 SGHDN, CDR2 FVKESK. The CDR3 totals 15 residues. CDR3 nucleotide sequence: TGTGTCAGCAGCCCGCTCGCCCAGACCAACTATGGCTACACCTTC. It yields the protein CVSSPLAQTNYGYTF.

This clonotype showed up just a few times. J is TRBJ2-5 and V is TRBV11-3; TRBD2 aligns across 8 bases. The CDR3 length is 16 residues. CDR1 is SGHNT and CDR2 is YENEEA in the germline V gene. V lost 1 base to trimming and J lost 11 bases; unmatched junction nucleotides: 15. CDR3 in DNA: TGTGCCAGCAGCTTAGTATCGGGGGGGGAATACAATGAGCAGTACTTC. It encodes CASSLVSGGEYNEQYF.

This clonotype was counted at least ten times. The gene calls are TRBV7-3 and TRBJ2-7; D remains unclear. V was pared by 4 bases and J by 2 bases, with 12 bases between. CDR1 and CDR2 (germline): SGHTA, FQGTGA. The length of the CDR3 is 14 residues. CDR3 sequence reads: CASSSEAPPYEQYF. For the CDR3, the DNA is TGTGCCAGCAGCTCTGAAGCACCCCCCTACGAGCAGTACTTC.

This clonotype has a single count. It may be a read error: a sequence one base away is much more abundant. The gene calls are TRBV6-5 and TRBJ2-1; the D gene is possibly TRBD2 (5 bases). Per germline, CDR1 MNHEY and CDR2 SVGAGI. This CDR3 is built from 15 residues. The CDR3 bases are TGTGCCGGCAGTTACCTGGACGGAGGCTACAATGAGCAGTTCTTC. It yields the protein CAGSYLDGGYNEQFF.

This clonotype occurred a few times. With a much larger clone just one base away, this may be a read error. The chain combines TRBV12-3 or TRBV12-4 with TRBJ2-7; TRBD1 agrees at 12 bases. Trimming cost V 6 bases and J 9 bases; bases outside gene matches: 12. This CDR3 is built from 15 residues. CDR3 DNA sequence: TGTGCCAGCAGCTATCCGGGACAGGGGGCCGGGGGGCAGTACTTC. Amino acids: CASSYPGQGAGGQYF.

This clonotype was recorded a few times. The chain joins TRBV6-1 to TRBJ2-3; tentative D call: TRBD2 (6 bases). Germline V lookup: CDR1 MNHNS, CDR2 SASEGT. Trimming took off 5 bases at V and 4 bases at J, with 25 bases between the two ends. This CDR3 is built from 18 residues. The CDR3 protein is CASSPLSSQRVSPDTQYF. The DNA of the CDR3 is TGTGCCAGCAGTCCCTTAAGTTCACAGCGGGTTAGCCCAGATACGCAGTATTTT.

This clonotype was seen more than once but under ten times. The chain joins TRBV6-2 or TRBV6-3 to TRBJ2-7; D uncertain. Germline lookup yields CDR1 MNHEY and CDR2 SVGEGT. V gave up 0 bases and J gave up 4 bases, with 7 bases separating them. The CDR3 extends over 13 amino acids. Here the CDR3 reads CASSYSESYEQYF. CDR3 DNA: TGTGCCAGCAGTTACTCCGAGTCTTACGAGCAGTACTTC.

For this clonotype: This may come from a read error, since a much larger clone is one base off. V is TRBV5-1 and J is TRBJ2-7; TRBD2 matches 9 bases. Germline V gene data show CDR1 as SGHRS and CDR2 as YFSETQ. This CDR3 is built from 15 residues. V shed 4 bases and J 7 bases; nucleotides not matched to a gene: 12. CDR3 sequence reads: CASSRVAGANNEQYF. CDR3 DNA sequence: TGCGCCAGCAGCCGGGTAGCGGGGGCCAACAATGAGCAGTACTTC.

Many counts were recorded for this clonotype. This chain joins TRBV6-1 and TRBJ2-7, with D possibly matching TRBD2 (6 bases). The V end was cut by 2 bases, the J end by 2 bases, with 16 bases between. The CDR3 has 16 residues. Germline CDR1 reads MNHNS; CDR2 reads SASEGT. This CDR3 reads CASSEPGRGGAYEQYF. DNA of the CDR3: TGTGCCAGCAGTGAACCGGGTAGGGGAGGCGCCTACGAGCAGTACTTC.

This clonotype was observed many times. The chain links TRBV7-3 to TRBJ2-3; D possibly uses TRBD1 or TRBD2 (5 bases each). Looked up from germline, CDR1 is SGHTA and CDR2 is FQGTGA. The CDR3 runs to 16 residues. V shed 1 base and J shed 2 bases, with 13 bases lying between them. DNA for the CDR3: TGTGCCAGCAGCTTAAAAGGGACCGGTAACACAGATACGCAGTATTTT. It is translated as CASSLKGTGNTDTQYF. The full variable domain, with the rest looked up from reference TRBV7-3 and TRBJ2-3, is GAGVSQTPSNKVTEKGKYVELRCDPISGHTALYWYRQSLGQGPEFLIYFQGTGAADDSGLPNDRFFAVRPEGSVSTLKIQRTERGDSAVYLCASSLKGTGNTDTQYFGPGTRLTVL.

J is TRBJ1-5 and V is TRBV2; 11 nucleotides match TRBD1. Per germline, CDR1 SNHLY and CDR2 FYNNEI. The junction had 9 bases not matched to a gene; V was cut back by 7 bases and J by 4 bases. The CDR3 is made up of 16 amino acids. The CDR3: CASKTSGTGGNQPQHF. CDR3 nucleotides: TGTGCCAGCAAGACCTCCGGGACAGGGGGGAATCAGCCCCAGCATTTT.

The rearrangement links TRBV12-3 or TRBV12-4 to TRBJ2-3, with D tentatively TRBD1 (5 bases). Trimming took off 4 bases at V and 4 bases at J, with 24 bases between the two ends. The CDR3 extends over 18 amino acids. The CDR3 here is CASSSTSGRAIGADTQYF. The CDR3 DNA sequence: TGTGCCAGCAGTTCGACCTCAGGGCGCGCGATAGGAGCAGATACGCAGTATTTT.

This clonotype was counted at least ten times. This rearrangement joins TRBV6-6 to TRBJ2-5; D call uncertain. The CDR3 loop spans 15 amino acids. Deletions cut 2 bases from V and 2 bases from J, with 12 bases between. The V gene's germline CDR1 is MNHNY and CDR2 SVGAGI (reference sequence). The CDR3 sequence is CASSYRSNGQETQYF. CDR3 coding DNA: TGTGCCAGCAGTTACCGTAGCAACGGTCAAGAGACCCAGTACTTC.

The chain joins TRBV12-3 or TRBV12-4 to TRBJ2-3; no clear D. Deletions cut 3 bases from V and 4 bases from J, with 11 bases between. This CDR3 contains 14 residues. CDR3 in amino acids: CASSFRLGADTQYF. DNA of the CDR3: TGTGCCAGCAGTTTCCGGCTCGGCGCAGATACGCAGTATTTT.

In regard to this clonotype: It may be a read error: a sequence one base away is much more abundant. The J gene is TRBJ2-5, the V gene TRBV11-3; 9 nucleotides match TRBD1. This CDR3 region has 16 residues. Losses at the gene ends were 5 bases for V and 11 bases for J; bases not matched to a gene: 18. Germline CDR1 and CDR2: SGHNT and YENEEA. The CDR3 DNA follows: TGTGCCAGCAGCCCCACCGGGACAGGGTTCTACAATGAGCAGTACTTC. This gives the protein CASSPTGTGFYNEQYF.

The J gene is TRBJ2-3, the V gene TRBV5-1; either TRBD1 or TRBD2 may supply D (5 bases each). Trimming took off 9 bases at V and 7 bases at J, with 18 bases between the two ends. This CDR3 contains 13 residues. Germline CDR1 reads SGHRS; CDR2 reads YFSETQ. The CDR3 loop is CANNRDLTNTQYF. The CDR3 bases are TGCGCCAACAACCGGGACCTAACAAATACGCAGTATTTT. The whole variable domain, filled in from reference TRBV5-1 and TRBJ2-3, reads KAGVTQTPRYLIKTRGQQVTLSCSPISGHRSVSWYQQTPGQGLQFLFEYFSETQRNKGNFPGRFSGRQFSNSRSEMNVSTLELGDSALYLCANNRDLTNTQYFGPGTRLTVL.

This rearrangement joins TRBV4-2 to TRBJ1-4, with TRBD1 identical over 7 bases. This CDR3 region has 18 residues. CDR1 LGHNA and CDR2 YNFKEQ come from the germline V gene. Trimming took 6 bases from V and 3 from J; bases not matched to a gene: 16. The CDR3 spells CASSRAGQQKGANEKLFF. CDR3 coding DNA: TGTGCCAGCAGTCGCGCGGGACAGCAAAAAGGGGCTAATGAAAAACTGTTTTTT.

The chain combines TRBV7-2 with TRBJ2-5; 7 bases are a match to TRBD2. Germline values: CDR1 SGHTA, CDR2 FQGNSA. V lost 2 bases, J lost 5 bases, and 14 bases stayed unmatched. CDR3 length: 17 amino acids. CDR3 sequence: CASSLITGGLGEETQYF. The CDR3 DNA follows: TGTGCCAGCAGCTTAATTACGGGAGGTTTAGGGGAGGAGACCCAGTACTTC.

This clonotype was seen many times. CDR3 bases: TGCGCCAGCAGCTTGGGTACGCAGGGCTATGGCTACACCTTC. This gives the protein CASSLGTQGYGYTF. The rearrangement links TRBV5-1 to TRBJ1-2, with a tentative D call TRBD1 (5 bases). Trimming cost V 0 bases and J 4 bases, with 10 bases left between them. The CDR3 runs to 14 residues. Germline CDR1 SGHRS, CDR2 YFSETQ.

This clonotype was detected once. A much bigger clone sits one base away, suggesting this may be a read error. The rearrangement uses TRBV10-3 and TRBJ1-4; D gene ambiguous. This CDR3 has 12 residues. Germline-derived CDR1 and CDR2 are ENHRY and SYGVKD. Deletions cut 8 bases from V and 0 bases from J, with 4 bases between. CDR3 residues: CAIGATNEKLFF. The CDR3 coding sequence is TGTGCCATCGGGGCAACTAATGAAAAACTGTTTTTT.

This clonotype was seen many times. The V call is TRBV20-1, the J call TRBJ2-3; 7 bases match TRBD2. V lost 3 bases and J lost 2; bases outside the gene matches: 5. This CDR3 has 14 residues. Germline CDR1 and CDR2: DFQATT and SNEGSKA (reference sequence). As DNA, the CDR3 is TGCAGTGCTAGGAGGGAGGGGTACACAGATACGCAGTATTTT. It specifies CSARREGYTDTQYF.

With regard to this clonotype: Given a much more abundant clone one base away, this may be a read error. The V gene is TRBV24-1, the J gene TRBJ1-2; the match to TRBD1 covers 7 bases. The V and J ends lost 4 bases and 4 bases, in that order; junction bases with no gene match: 5. Germline loops: CDR1 KGHDR, CDR2 SFDVKD. The CDR3 contains 14 residues. CDR3 residues: CATSEGQPGYGYTF. The CDR3 bases are TGTGCCACCAGTGAGGGACAGCCCGGCTATGGCTACACCTTC.

This clonotype was counted a few times. The gene calls are TRBV23-1 and TRBJ2-7; D is possibly TRBD1 (6 bases). TRBV23-1 is an open reading frame, and its role is uncertain. Between the trimmed V and J ends, which lost 4 bases and 1 base, there was a span of 17 bases. This CDR3 spans 16 amino acids. CDR3 coding DNA: TGCGCCAGCAGTCTCAAACCCAGGACAGTATCCTACGAGCAGTACTTC. Amino acid sequence: CASSLKPRTVSYEQYF.

CDR3 sequence (DNA): TGTGCCAGCTCACGCGAACGTCTTGACGAGCAGTACTTC. This sequence encodes CASSRERLDEQYF. The chain joins TRBV18 to TRBJ2-5; the D is unclear. The J call may be mistaken, given a closer DNA end match to TRBJ2-7. Germline lookup yields CDR1 KGHSH and CDR2 LQKENI. This CDR3 contains 13 residues.

This clonotype was detected ten times or more. The CDR3 loop reads CASSQGLAGTRGEQYF. DNA of the CDR3: TGTGCCAGCAGCCAGGGGCTAGCGGGGACCCGAGGCGAGCAGTACTTC. The chain joins TRBV7-2 to TRBJ2-7, with 9 bases lining up with TRBD2. The germline V gene encodes CDR1 SGHTA and CDR2 FQGNSA. The CDR3 spans 16 residues. Trimming cost V 5 bases and J 6 bases; bases outside gene matches: 14. The full variable domain, in which reference TRBV7-2 and TRBJ2-7 provide the parts outside the CDR3, is GAGVSQSPSNKVTEKGKDVELRCDPISGHTALYWYRQSLGQGLEFLIYFQGNSAPDKSGLPSDRFSAERTGGSVSTLTIQRTQQEDSAVYLCASSQGLAGTRGEQYFGPGTRLTVT.